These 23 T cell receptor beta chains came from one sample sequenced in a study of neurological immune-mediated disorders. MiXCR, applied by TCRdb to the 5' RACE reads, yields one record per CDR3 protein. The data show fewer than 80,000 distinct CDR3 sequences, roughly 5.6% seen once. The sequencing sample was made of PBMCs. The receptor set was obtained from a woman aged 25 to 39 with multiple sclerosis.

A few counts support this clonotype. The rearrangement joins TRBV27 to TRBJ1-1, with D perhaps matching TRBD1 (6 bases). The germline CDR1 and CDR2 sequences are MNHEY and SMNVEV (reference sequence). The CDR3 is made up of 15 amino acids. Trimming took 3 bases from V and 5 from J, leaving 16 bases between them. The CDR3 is CASSLGGASGTEAFF. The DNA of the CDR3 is TGTGCCAGCAGTTTGGGGGGGGCCTCGGGTACTGAAGCTTTCTTT.

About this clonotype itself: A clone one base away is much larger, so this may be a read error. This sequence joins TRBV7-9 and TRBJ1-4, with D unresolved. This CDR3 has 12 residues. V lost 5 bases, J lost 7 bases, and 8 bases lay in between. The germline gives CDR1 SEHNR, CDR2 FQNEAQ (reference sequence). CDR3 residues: CASSTTAEKLFF. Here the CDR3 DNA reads TGTGCCAGCAGCACCACGGCTGAAAAACTGTTTTTT.

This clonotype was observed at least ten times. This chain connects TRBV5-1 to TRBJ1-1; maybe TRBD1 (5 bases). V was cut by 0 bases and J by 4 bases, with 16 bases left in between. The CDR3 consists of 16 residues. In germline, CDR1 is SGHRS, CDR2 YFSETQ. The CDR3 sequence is CASSLAWGRSGTEAFF. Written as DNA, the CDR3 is TGCGCCAGCAGCTTGGCCTGGGGCAGGTCAGGCACTGAAGCTTTCTTT.

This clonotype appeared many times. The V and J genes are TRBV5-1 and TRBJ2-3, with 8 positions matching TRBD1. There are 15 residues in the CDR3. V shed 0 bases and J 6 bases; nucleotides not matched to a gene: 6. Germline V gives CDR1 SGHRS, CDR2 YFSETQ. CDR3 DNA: TGCGCCAGCAGCTTGGGGCAGGGGGCTAAGGATACGCAGTATTTT. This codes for CASSLGQGAKDTQYF.

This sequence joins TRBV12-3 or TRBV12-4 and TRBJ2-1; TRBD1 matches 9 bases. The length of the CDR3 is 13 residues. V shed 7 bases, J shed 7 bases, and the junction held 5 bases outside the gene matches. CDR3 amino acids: CASTGQGSNEQFF. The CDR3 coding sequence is TGTGCCAGCACCGGACAGGGGAGTAATGAGCAGTTCTTC.

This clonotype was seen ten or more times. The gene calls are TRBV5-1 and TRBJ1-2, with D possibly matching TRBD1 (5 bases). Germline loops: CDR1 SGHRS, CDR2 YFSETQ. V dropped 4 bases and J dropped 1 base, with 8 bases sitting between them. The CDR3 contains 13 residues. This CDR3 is CASSQTVNYGYTF. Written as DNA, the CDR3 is TGCGCCAGCAGCCAGACAGTTAACTATGGCTACACCTTC. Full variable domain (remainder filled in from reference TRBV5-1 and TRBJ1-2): KAGVTQTPRYLIKTRGQQVTLSCSPISGHRSVSWYQQTPGQGLQFLFEYFSETQRNKGNFPGRFSGRQFSNSRSEMNVSTLELGDSALYLCASSQTVNYGYTFGSGTRLTVV.

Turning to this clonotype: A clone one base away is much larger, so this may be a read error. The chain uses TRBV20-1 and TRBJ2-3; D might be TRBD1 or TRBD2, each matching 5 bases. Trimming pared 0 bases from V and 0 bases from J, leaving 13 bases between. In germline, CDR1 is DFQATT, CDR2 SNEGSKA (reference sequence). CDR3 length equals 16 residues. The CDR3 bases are TGCAGTGCTAGAGATTTCTACGGGGCGAGCACAGATACGCAGTATTTT. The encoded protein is CSARDFYGASTDTQYF.

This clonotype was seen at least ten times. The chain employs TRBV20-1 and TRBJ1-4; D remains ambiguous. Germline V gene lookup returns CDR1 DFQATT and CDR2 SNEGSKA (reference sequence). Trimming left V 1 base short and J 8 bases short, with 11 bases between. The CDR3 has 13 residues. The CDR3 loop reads CSARAQSGEKLFF. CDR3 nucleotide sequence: TGCAGTGCTAGAGCCCAGTCCGGGGAAAAACTGTTTTTT.

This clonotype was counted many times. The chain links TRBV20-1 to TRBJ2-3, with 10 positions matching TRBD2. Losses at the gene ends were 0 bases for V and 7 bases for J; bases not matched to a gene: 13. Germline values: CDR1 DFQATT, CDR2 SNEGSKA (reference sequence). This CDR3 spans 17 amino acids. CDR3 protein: CSARDLQRGGVEHTQYF. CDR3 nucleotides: TGCAGTGCTAGAGATCTACAGCGGGGGGGGGTTGAACATACGCAGTATTTT.

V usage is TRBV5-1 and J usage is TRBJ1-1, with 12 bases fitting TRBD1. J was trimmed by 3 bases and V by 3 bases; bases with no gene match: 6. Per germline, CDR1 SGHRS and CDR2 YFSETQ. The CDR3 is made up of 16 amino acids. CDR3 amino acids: CASSYGTGGVDTEAFF. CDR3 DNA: TGCGCCAGCAGCTACGGGACAGGGGGCGTCGACACTGAAGCTTTCTTT.

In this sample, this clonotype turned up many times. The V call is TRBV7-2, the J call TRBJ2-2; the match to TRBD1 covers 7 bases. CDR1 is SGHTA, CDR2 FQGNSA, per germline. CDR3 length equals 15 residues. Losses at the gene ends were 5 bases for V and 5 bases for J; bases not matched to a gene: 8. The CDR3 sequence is CASSLDRRWTGELFF. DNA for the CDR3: TGTGCCAGCAGCCTGGACAGGAGGTGGACCGGGGAGCTGTTTTTT.

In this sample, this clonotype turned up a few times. CDR3 residues: CASSSQGGYTDTQYF. The CDR3 region has the DNA TGTGCCAGCAGTTCCCAGGGGGGGTACACAGATACGCAGTATTTT. The chain uses TRBV12-3 or TRBV12-4 and TRBJ2-3; the D gene could be TRBD1 or TRBD2 (7 bases each). CDR3 length: 15 residues. V was trimmed by 4 bases and J by 2 bases, leaving 13 bases between them.

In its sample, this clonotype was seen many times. The CDR3 region is CSARLGGASTDTQYF. For the CDR3, the DNA is TGCAGTGCTAGATTGGGGGGGGCTAGCACAGATACGCAGTATTTT. The chain is built from TRBV20-1 and TRBJ2-3, with a possible D match to TRBD2 (7 bases). V shed 2 bases and J shed 0 bases, with 12 bases lying between them. Germline CDR1 is DFQATT and CDR2 is SNEGSKA (reference sequence). The CDR3 is made up of 15 amino acids.

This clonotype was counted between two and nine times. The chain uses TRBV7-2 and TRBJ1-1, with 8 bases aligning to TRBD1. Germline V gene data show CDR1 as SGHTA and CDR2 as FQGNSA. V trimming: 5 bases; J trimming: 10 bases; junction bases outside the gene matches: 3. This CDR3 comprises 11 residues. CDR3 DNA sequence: TGTGCCAGCAGCAGGACAGGGAGAGCTTTCTTT. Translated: CASSRTGRAFF.

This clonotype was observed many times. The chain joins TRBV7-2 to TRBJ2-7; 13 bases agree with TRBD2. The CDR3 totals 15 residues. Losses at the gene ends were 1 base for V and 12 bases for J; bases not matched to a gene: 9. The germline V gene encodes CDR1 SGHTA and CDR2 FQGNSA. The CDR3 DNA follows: TGTGCCAGCAGCTTAGGGACTAGCGGGGGTATCTTGAGGTACTTC. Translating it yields CASSLGTSGGILRYF. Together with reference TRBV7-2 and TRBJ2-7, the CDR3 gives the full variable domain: GAGVSQSPSNKVTEKGKDVELRCDPISGHTALYWYRQSLGQGLEFLIYFQGNSAPDKSGLPSDRFSAERTGGSVSTLTIQRTQQEDSAVYLCASSLGTSGGILRYFGPGTRLTVT.

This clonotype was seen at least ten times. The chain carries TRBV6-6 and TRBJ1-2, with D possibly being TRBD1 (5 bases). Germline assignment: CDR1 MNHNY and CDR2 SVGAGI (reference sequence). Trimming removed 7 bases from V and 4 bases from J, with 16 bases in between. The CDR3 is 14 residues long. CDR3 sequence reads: CASTRDGKRYGYTF. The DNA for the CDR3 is TGTGCCAGCACCAGGGACGGAAAACGCTATGGCTACACCTTC.

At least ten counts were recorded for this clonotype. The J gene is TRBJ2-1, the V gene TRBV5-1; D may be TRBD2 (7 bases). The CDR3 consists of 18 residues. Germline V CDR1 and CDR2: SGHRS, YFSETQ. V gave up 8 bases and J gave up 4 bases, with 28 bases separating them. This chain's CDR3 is CASSPGEGPAVGYNEQFF. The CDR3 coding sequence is TGCGCCAGTTCCCCAGGGGAGGGTCCGGCGGTCGGATACAATGAGCAGTTCTTC.

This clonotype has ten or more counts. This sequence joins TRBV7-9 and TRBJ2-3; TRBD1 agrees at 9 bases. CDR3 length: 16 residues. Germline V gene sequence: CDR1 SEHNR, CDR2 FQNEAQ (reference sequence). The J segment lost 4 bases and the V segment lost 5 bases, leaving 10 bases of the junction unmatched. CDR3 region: CASSPQRTGVPDTQYF. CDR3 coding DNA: TGTGCCAGCAGCCCCCAGCGGACAGGGGTACCAGATACGCAGTATTTT.

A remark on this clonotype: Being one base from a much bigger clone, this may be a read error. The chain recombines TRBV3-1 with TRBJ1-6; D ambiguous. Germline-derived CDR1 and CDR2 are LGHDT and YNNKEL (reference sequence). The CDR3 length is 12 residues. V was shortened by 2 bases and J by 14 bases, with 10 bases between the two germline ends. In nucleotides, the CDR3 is TGTGCCAGCAGCCAAAATTCAAGGGCCCTCCACTTT. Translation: CASSQNSRALHF.

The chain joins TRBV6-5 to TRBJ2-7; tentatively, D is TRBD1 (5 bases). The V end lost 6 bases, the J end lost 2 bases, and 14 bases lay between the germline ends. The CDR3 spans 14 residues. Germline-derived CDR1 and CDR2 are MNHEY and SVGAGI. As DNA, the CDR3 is TGTGCCAGCAGAGGCACAGGCAACGCCTACGAGCAGTACTTC. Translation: CASRGTGNAYEQYF.

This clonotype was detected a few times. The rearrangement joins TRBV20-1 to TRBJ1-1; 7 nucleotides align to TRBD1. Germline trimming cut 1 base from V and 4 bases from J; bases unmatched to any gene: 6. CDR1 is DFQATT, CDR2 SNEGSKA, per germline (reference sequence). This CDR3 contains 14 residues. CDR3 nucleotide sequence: TGCAGTGCTAGAGTTGCGACAGGGCGCACTGAAGCTTTCTTT. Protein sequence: CSARVATGRTEAFF.

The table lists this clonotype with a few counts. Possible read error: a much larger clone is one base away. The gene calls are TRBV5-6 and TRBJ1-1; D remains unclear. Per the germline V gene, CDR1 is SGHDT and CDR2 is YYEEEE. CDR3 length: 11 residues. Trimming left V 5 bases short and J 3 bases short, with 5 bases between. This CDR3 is CASRFDTEAFF. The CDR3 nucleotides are TGTGCCAGCAGATTTGACACTGAAGCTTTCTTT.

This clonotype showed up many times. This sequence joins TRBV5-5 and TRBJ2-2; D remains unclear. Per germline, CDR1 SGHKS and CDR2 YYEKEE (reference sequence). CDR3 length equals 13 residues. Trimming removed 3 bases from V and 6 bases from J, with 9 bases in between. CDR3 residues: CASSSPPAGELFF. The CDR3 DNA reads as TGTGCCAGCAGCTCCCCCCCAGCCGGGGAGCTGTTTTTT.